This paragraph covers one T cell receptor (beta chain) sequence. Its specificity is not known. Generated by immunoSEQ multiplex PCR, the TCRdb table keeps only in-frame clones and is missing some. The data hold about 140,000 clones, with 70% to 90% observed a single time. The record originates from a study of T cell responses to AZD1222 COVID-19 vaccine. Study context: Researchers grouped second doses given at about 4 or about 12 weeks into one pool.

General study results and limits: Repertoires were sampled only after the peak T cell response.

The origin of this receptor is an adult in good health. This specimen was peripheral blood, taken on day 0 of AZD1222 vaccination.

CDR3 sequence: CASSADREAFF. CDR3 sequence (DNA): TGTGCCAGCTCAGCCGACAGGGAAGCTTTCTTT. The genes are TRBV18 and TRBJ1-1; TRBD1 is a possible D gene (6 bases). CDR3 length: 11 amino acids. V lost 5 bases and J 8 bases, leaving 9 bases between the germline ends. Germline loops: CDR1 KGHSH, CDR2 LQKENI. Together with reference TRBV18 and TRBJ1-1, the CDR3 gives the full variable domain: NAGVMQNPRHLVRRRGQEARLRCSPMKGHSHVYWYRQLPEEGLKFMVYLQKENIIDESGMPKERFSAEFPKEGPSILRIQQVVRGDSAAYFCASSADREAFFGQGTRLTVV.